This TCR beta chain was identified in a study of T cells in Graves' hyperthyroidism and ophthalmopathy. Template material for amplifying TCR beta CDR3 regions consisted of RNA transcripts. First-round RT-PCR with HTBI primers amplified the TCR CDR3 region. Using its own MiXCR run on the multiplex PCR reads, TCRdb lists one record per CDR3 protein. The table records some 400,000 distinct CDR3 sequences, roughly 12% of them present only once. With 2 bases removed from V and 0 bases from J, the gap between germline ends came to 14 bases. The CDR3 loop spans 16 amino acids. Germline V gene lookup returns CDR1 SGHRS and CDR2 YFSETQ.

This chain uses TRBV5-1 with TRBJ1-2; possible D gene TRBD1, 5 bases. The sequence was obtained from a man aged 25 to 40 with Graves' hyperthyroidism that later progressed to Graves' ophthalmopathy. The sample was blood. This CDR3 is CASSLYEDTANYGYTF. Written as DNA, the CDR3 is TGCGCCAGCAGCTTATACGAGGACACAGCTAACTATGGCTACACCTTC. Full variable domain (rest looked up from reference TRBV5-1 and TRBJ1-2): KAGVTQTPRYLIKTRGQQVTLSCSPISGHRSVSWYQQTPGQGLQFLFEYFSETQRNKGNFPGRFSGRQFSNSRSEMNVSTLELGDSALYLCASSLYEDTANYGYTFGSGTRLTVV.